The 28 T cell receptor beta chains listed next were all sequenced from one sample in a study of long-term antiretroviral therapy in people with HIV. Researchers report immunoSEQ v3.0 was run at survey level. Clones were read by immunoSEQ multiplex PCR, and TCRdb kept only the in-frame ones, dropping some. This table holds 15,000 to 20,000 clones, approximately 90% found once. This specimen consisted of unsorted PBMCs, obtained 0.6 years after starting antiretroviral therapy. Every receptor here comes from a woman between 40 and 55 years old with HIV.

This rearrangement joins TRBV5-1 to TRBJ1-2; TRBD1 matches 8 bases. In germline, CDR1 is SGHRS, CDR2 YFSETQ. Unmatched junction bases numbered 6, after V lost 4 bases and J lost 4 bases. This CDR3 contains 14 residues. The CDR3 protein is CASSPGQGTYGYTF. CDR3 nucleotides: TGCGCCAGCAGCCCCGGACAGGGCACCTATGGCTACACCTTC.

The chain combines TRBV6-1 with TRBJ1-1, with D possibly TRBD1 on 6 matching bases. V was clipped by 1 base and J by 0 bases, with 18 bases between them. CDR1 and CDR2 from the germline V gene are MNHNS and SASEGT. This CDR3 contains 18 residues. CDR3 sequence reads: CASSEGRRTVGVNTEAFF. The CDR3 nucleotides are TGTGCCAGCAGTGAAGGGCGGCGGACAGTGGGGGTGAACACTGAAGCTTTCTTT.

A single count supports this clone. The chain couples TRBV4-1 to TRBJ2-2; D assignment may be TRBD1 or TRBD2 (5 bases each). The V and J ends lost 3 bases and 3 bases respectively, with 8 bases between them. This CDR3 region has 14 residues. Germline CDR1 is MGHRA and CDR2 is YSYEKL. CDR3 in amino acids: CASSHREHTGELFF. The CDR3 DNA follows: TGCGCCAGCAGCCACAGGGAGCACACCGGGGAGCTGTTTTTT.

The rearrangement links TRBV4-3 to TRBJ2-3; D is undetermined. The CDR3 is 14 residues long. V gave up 0 bases and J gave up 3 bases, with 7 bases separating them. Germline CDR1 LGHNA, CDR2 YSLEER. The CDR3 nucleotides read TGCGCCAGCAGCCAAGATCCCAGAACAGATACGCAGTATTTT. Its protein product is CASSQDPRTDTQYF.

The V call is TRBV30, the J call TRBJ2-5; the D is unclear. CDR1 and CDR2 (germline): GTSNPN, SVGIG (reference sequence). The CDR3 covers 11 residues. The ends were cut back, 0 bases at V and 4 bases at J, with 3 bases in the middle. The CDR3 reads CAWSVVETQYF. In DNA, the CDR3 is TGTGCCTGGAGTGTAGTAGAGACCCAGTACTTC.

V usage is TRBV4-2 and J usage is TRBJ2-7; unclear D gene. The germline V and J ends were trimmed by 0 bases and 3 bases, with 12 bases remaining between them. The CDR3 is made up of 15 amino acids. The germline CDR1 and CDR2 sequences are LGHNA and YNFKEQ. Written as DNA, the CDR3 is TGTGCCAGCAGCCAAGAAGGCAAGGTATACTACGAGCAGTACTTC. Translated, it gives CASSQEGKVYYEQYF.

The V call is TRBV2, the J call TRBJ1-6; possibly TRBD1 for D (5 bases). The CDR3 contains 13 residues. V was shortened by 8 bases and J by 1 base, with 6 bases between the two germline ends. Germline V CDR1 and CDR2: SNHLY, FYNNEI. The DNA of the CDR3 is TGTGCCAGCCGGGGGTCCTATAATTCACCCCTCCACTTT. This gives the protein CASRGSYNSPLHF.

V and J are TRBV2 and TRBJ2-5; maybe TRBD1 (6 bases). Germline CDR1 reads SNHLY; CDR2 reads FYNNEI. V was shortened by 7 bases and J by 1 base, with 10 bases between the two germline ends. CDR3 length equals 13 residues. In nucleotides, the CDR3 is TGTGCCAGCACGGTACAGGGCCAAGAGACCCAGTACTTC. It translates to CASTVQGQETQYF.

The chain combines TRBV30 with TRBJ2-7; no clear D gene. This CDR3 region has 12 residues. Trimming removed 2 bases at V and 9 bases at J, with 14 bases between. CDR1 and CDR2 (germline): GTSNPN, SVGIG (reference sequence). Written as DNA, the CDR3 is TGTGCCTGGAGTCCCCAAGGAAAGCGGCAGTACTTC. Amino acid sequence: CAWSPQGKRQYF.

V usage is TRBV14 and J usage is TRBJ1-5, with TRBD1 matching 7 bases. Germline V lookup: CDR1 SGHDN, CDR2 FVKESK. The ends lost 11 bases at V and 0 bases at J; junction bases unmatched: 10. There are 15 residues in the CDR3. CDR3 protein: CAGNDRVYSNQPQHF. As DNA, the CDR3 is TGTGCCGGAAACGACAGGGTCTATAGCAATCAGCCCCAGCATTTT.

This clone was seen only once. The rearrangement links TRBV10-3 to TRBJ1-2; 8 bases match TRBD1. This CDR3 is 15 amino acids long. V shed 5 bases and J 3 bases; nucleotides not matched to a gene: 8. Germline V CDR1 and CDR2: ENHRY, SYGVKD. CDR3 amino acids: CAISSGGGNDYGYTF. The CDR3 DNA reads as TGTGCCATCAGTTCAGGGGGCGGAAACGACTATGGCTACACCTTC.

V and J are TRBV7-9 and TRBJ1-1, with D unresolved. Trimming removed 5 bases at V and 4 bases at J, with 11 bases between. The CDR3 contains 13 residues. The germline V gene has CDR1 SEHNR and CDR2 FQNEAQ (reference sequence). The CDR3 is CASSPQAATEAFF. The CDR3 DNA sequence: TGTGCCAGCAGCCCCCAGGCCGCCACTGAAGCTTTCTTT.

The chain has TRBV9 and TRBJ2-5; 9 bases fit TRBD1. V was clipped by 0 bases and J by 5 bases; unmatched bases: 2. The V gene's germline CDR1 is SGDLS and CDR2 YYNGEE. The CDR3 is made up of 14 amino acids. As DNA, the CDR3 is TGTGCCAGCAGCGTAGCTGGGACAGGGGAGACCCAGTACTTC. Protein: CASSVAGTGETQYF.

The rearrangement joins TRBV7-5 to TRBJ1-3. TRBV7-5 is a pseudogene. The CDR3 is 13 residues long. As DNA, the CDR3 is TGTGCCAGAAGCTTGGGTAGCCCTAACACCATATATTTT. Its translation: CARSLGSPNTIYF.

This clone occurred once. The chain carries TRBV9 and TRBJ2-2; D remains unclear. Trimming left V 4 bases short and J 3 bases short, with 19 bases between. This CDR3 is built from 17 residues. Germline V gives CDR1 SGDLS, CDR2 YYNGEE. The CDR3 sequence: CASSLTLNTEYTGELFF. The CDR3, as DNA: TGTGCCAGCAGCCTCACCCTAAACACGGAGTACACCGGGGAGCTGTTTTTT.

The table lists this clone with a count of one. The gene calls are TRBV6-1 and TRBJ2-5, with 9 bases aligning to TRBD1. The length of the CDR3 is 15 residues. CDR1 is MNHNS, CDR2 SASEGT, per germline. V was clipped by 8 bases and J by 5 bases; unmatched bases: 12. DNA for the CDR3: TGTGCCAGCGCCGCCCCGGGACAGGGTGGCGAGACCCAGTACTTC. Amino acids: CASAAPGQGGETQYF.

This rearrangement joins TRBV18 to TRBJ1-6; the D gene is possibly TRBD1 (5 bases). Deletions cut 2 bases from V and 8 bases from J, with 16 bases between. The CDR3 runs to 16 residues. The germline V gene has CDR1 KGHSH and CDR2 LQKENI. DNA of the CDR3: TGTGCCAGCTCACCAGAGGGGCCAATCAGGGATTCACCCCTCCACTTT. This codes for CASSPEGPIRDSPLHF.

The DNA for the CDR3 is TGCGCCAGCAGCCTGACCAGGGTCATGAACACTGAAGCTTTCTTT. Residues: CASSLTRVMNTEAFF. The rearrangement links TRBV4-3 to TRBJ1-1, with D possibly TRBD1 on 5 matching bases. The CDR3 length is 15 residues. The V gene's germline CDR1 is LGHNA and CDR2 YSLEER. The V and J ends lost 4 bases and 0 bases respectively, with 12 bases between them.

This clone appeared a single time. The chain joins TRBV7-2 to TRBJ2-7, with D perhaps matching TRBD2 (5 bases). This CDR3 is 15 amino acids long. Trimming left V 4 bases short and J 0 bases short, with 13 bases between. Germline V gene sequence: CDR1 SGHTA, CDR2 FQGNSA. The CDR3 protein is CASSSRTLSSYEQYF. CDR3 coding DNA: TGTGCCAGCAGCTCCCGGACTTTGAGCTCCTACGAGCAGTACTTC.

V usage is TRBV4-3 and J usage is TRBJ2-7, with D possibly TRBD1 on 6 matching bases. Germline-derived CDR1 and CDR2 are LGHNA and YSLEER. The CDR3 loop spans 15 amino acids. The germline V and J ends were trimmed by 3 bases and 4 bases, with 16 bases remaining between them. CDR3 nucleotides: TGCGCCAGCAGCCAGGATCACAGGGTATATTACGAGCAGTACTTC. It specifies CASSQDHRVYYEQYF.

The J gene is TRBJ2-7, the V gene TRBV19; 9 positions match TRBD1. The CDR3 extends over 14 amino acids. V was pared by 10 bases and J by 3 bases, with 10 bases of the junction left unmatched. Germline CDR1 LNHDA, CDR2 SQIVND (reference sequence). The CDR3 is CATQPGQGIYEQYF. CDR3 in DNA: TGTGCCACCCAACCGGGACAGGGTATCTACGAGCAGTACTTC.

The DNA for the CDR3 is TGTGCCAGTAGTATTGGGACAGGGGGCAATCAGCCCCAGCATTTT. This translates into CASSIGTGGNQPQHF. The V call is TRBV19, the J call TRBJ1-5; TRBD1 matches at 10 bases. There are 15 residues in the CDR3. The germline V gene has CDR1 LNHDA and CDR2 SQIVND (reference sequence). With V trimmed by 3 bases and J by 2 bases, 1 base remained unmatched.

V is TRBV27 and J is TRBJ2-7; 9 bases fit TRBD1. CDR1 MNHEY and CDR2 SMNVEV come from the germline V gene (reference sequence). The CDR3 covers 15 residues. Trimming cost V 5 bases and J 2 bases; bases outside gene matches: 7. The CDR3 sequence is CASSRDRGIAYEQYF. The CDR3 coding sequence is TGTGCCAGCAGTCGAGACAGGGGGATAGCCTACGAGCAGTACTTC.

This clone was seen once. J is TRBJ1-1 and V is TRBV6-5, with TRBD1 matching over 7 bases. The germline V gene encodes CDR1 MNHEY and CDR2 SVGAGI. V dropped 0 bases and J dropped 2; count of bases not matched to a gene: 6. The CDR3 covers 16 residues. In DNA form, the CDR3 reads TGTGCCAGCAGTTACTCGCCGACAGGGAGTAACACTGAAGCTTTCTTT. This gives the protein CASSYSPTGSNTEAFF.

This rearrangement joins TRBV30 to TRBJ2-7, with 7 bases identical to TRBD2. Germline assignment: CDR1 GTSNPN and CDR2 SVGIG (reference sequence). V trimming: 3 bases; J trimming: 3 bases; junction bases outside the gene matches: 8. The CDR3 is 14 residues long. CDR3 amino acids: CAWSLGAGDYEQYF. DNA for the CDR3: TGTGCCTGGAGCCTTGGGGCGGGAGACTACGAGCAGTACTTC.

The chain joins TRBV7-6 to TRBJ2-7; D may be TRBD1 or TRBD2 (5 bases each). V was clipped by 1 base and J by 5 bases, with 15 bases between them. CDR1 SGHVS and CDR2 FNYEAQ come from the germline V gene. The CDR3 is 15 residues long. The CDR3 coding sequence is TGTGCCAGCAGCTTAGAGGCCTCGGGGCCGAACGAGCAGTACTTC. Its protein product is CASSLEASGPNEQYF.

The rearrangement links TRBV18 to TRBJ1-6; 11 bases map to TRBD1. The CDR3 sequence is 16 residues long. V lost 0 bases to trimming and J lost 7 bases; unmatched junction nucleotides: 2. The germline V gene encodes CDR1 KGHSH and CDR2 LQKENI. CDR3 residues: CASSPPGTGGNSPLHF. The CDR3 DNA follows: TGTGCCAGCTCACCACCCGGGACAGGGGGGAATTCACCCCTCCACTTT.

The chain joins TRBV7-2 to TRBJ1-2, with D perhaps matching TRBD1 (6 bases). Germline loops: CDR1 SGHTA, CDR2 FQGNSA. The CDR3 consists of 13 residues. Trimming cost V 5 bases and J 6 bases, with 13 bases left between them. This CDR3 reads CASSPSRGHGYTF. As DNA, the CDR3 is TGTGCCAGCAGCCCCAGCAGGGGACATGGCTACACCTTC.